The source of this TCR beta chain is a study of cytomegalovirus exposure and HLA in healthy donors. General study findings and limits: A cluster of highly shared sequence variants was likely a sequencing artifact.

Concerning this clone: Its target is unknown.

Use of 60 Vbeta and 13 Jbeta primers characterized the PCR. Produced via immunoSEQ multiplex PCR; TCRdb's table is partial and in-frame only. This table holds more than 95,000 clones, roughly a tenth found once. Nominal health characterized the donors when sampled, though unrecorded immune exposures were likely. The germline V and J ends were trimmed by 0 bases and 2 bases, with 10 bases remaining between them. The CDR3 is 15 residues long. Germline CDR1 is MNHEY and CDR2 is SVGAGI. Specimen: PBMCs. This clonotype was sampled from a man in his forties in good health and CMV-seropositive. V gene TRBV6-5 combines with J gene TRBJ1-2; D is undetermined. CDR3 amino acids: CASSYSRAGNYGYTF. As DNA, the CDR3 is TGTGCCAGCAGTTACTCGAGGGCTGGAAACTATGGCTACACCTTC.